The 30 T cell receptor beta chains given below trace back to one sample, sequenced in a study of a mutant IDH1 vaccine in newly diagnosed glioma. Antigens of these TCRs are unknown. The repertoire was sequenced with immunoSEQ multiplex PCR; TCRdb's copy has only in-frame clones and lacks some. The sample includes some 34,000 clones, over 75% seen only once; the top ten take around 5%. The time point denotes: week 47, end of study. In the vaccine, a single dose held 300 ug of the mutant IDH1 20-mer peptide, along with topical imiquimod. Specimen: PBMCs, collected from a glioma patient whose treatment included an IDH1 peptide vaccine. These receptors originate from a woman aged 40 to 49 with glioma.

This chain connects TRBV10-1 to TRBJ2-5, with 9 bases that match TRBD2. Germline V gene sequence: CDR1 WNHNN, CDR2 SYGVQD (reference sequence). This CDR3 comprises 17 residues. V shed 0 bases, J shed 1 base, and the junction held 6 bases outside the gene matches. The CDR3 DNA follows: TGCGCCAGCAGTGAGTCGGGAACTAGCGGGCCCCAAGAGACCCAGTACTTC. This sequence encodes CASSESGTSGPQETQYF.

Concerning this clone: The junction departs from germline at one end; a sequencing error may be responsible. V is TRBV7-2 and J is TRBJ2-3, with 10 bases matching TRBD2. Germline V gives CDR1 SGHTA, CDR2 FQGNSA. The CDR3 is made up of 16 amino acids. DNA for the CDR3: TGTGCCAGCATCTTACTTGGGACTAGCGTGGGGGATACGCAGTATTTT. It translates to CASILLGTSVGDTQYF.

The chain employs TRBV6-5 and TRBJ2-1, with D perhaps TRBD1 (6 bases). Germline lookup yields CDR1 MNHEY and CDR2 SVGAGI. This CDR3 has 15 amino acids. Trimming cost V 3 bases and J 0 bases, with 9 bases left between them. CDR3 amino acids: CASSYRDTSYNEQFF. The CDR3 DNA reads as TGTGCCAGCAGTTATCGGGACACCTCCTACAATGAGCAGTTCTTC.

This clone was found once. This rearrangement joins TRBV27 to TRBJ2-7; 9 nucleotides line up with TRBD1. The CDR3 sequence is 14 residues long. With 6 bases clipped from V and 4 bases from J, the junction kept 7 bases outside the gene matches. CDR1 and CDR2 (germline): MNHEY, SMNVEV (reference sequence). The DNA of the CDR3 is TGTGCCAGCAGAATCAGGACAGGGGAGTACGAGCAGTACTTC. Protein: CASRIRTGEYEQYF.

This chain links TRBV2 with TRBJ2-6; D is possibly TRBD1 (6 bases). CDR1 is SNHLY, CDR2 FYNNEI, per germline. The CDR3 runs 17 residues. Trimming removed 3 bases from V and 0 bases from J, with 12 bases in between. The CDR3 coding sequence is TGTGCCAGCAGTGATCAGGGGATTGACTCTGGGGCCAACGTCCTGACTTTC. Its protein is CASSDQGIDSGANVLTF. The variable domain in full, with the rest retrieved from reference TRBV2 and TRBJ2-6, is EPEVTQTPSHQVTQMGQEVILRCVPISNHLYFYWYRQILGQKVEFLVSFYNNEISEKSEIFDDQFSVERPDGSNFTLKIRSTKLEDSAMYFCASSDQGIDSGANVLTFGAGSRLTVL.

The genes are TRBV4-1 and TRBJ2-7; TRBD1 is a possible D gene (6 bases). The V end lost 1 base, the J end lost 0 bases, and 7 bases lay between the germline ends. This CDR3 contains 14 residues. Germline V gene lookup returns CDR1 MGHRA and CDR2 YSYEKL. The CDR3 loop reads CASSQGQDSYEQYF. The CDR3 bases are TGCGCCAGCAGCCAAGGACAGGACTCCTACGAGCAGTACTTC.

The CDR3 sequence is CAWTPGPRYSGNTIYF. The CDR3 DNA reads as TGTGCCTGGACTCCGGGACCCCGTTACTCTGGAAACACCATATATTTT. This sequence joins TRBV30 and TRBJ1-3; D is possibly TRBD1 (5 bases). This CDR3 spans 16 amino acids. CDR1 is GTSNPN and CDR2 is SVGIG in the germline V gene (reference sequence). Trimming cost V 4 bases and J 0 bases, with 16 bases left between them.

The chain has TRBV5-3 and TRBJ2-3; 12 bases are a match to TRBD2. TRBV5-3 is given ORF status, its function remaining uncertain. The V gene end was trimmed by 4 bases and the J gene end by 4 bases; junction bases not matched to a gene: 4. This CDR3 has 15 residues. The CDR3: CARSPSGGAADTQYF. For the CDR3, the DNA is TGTGCCAGAAGCCCTAGCGGGGGGGCGGCAGATACGCAGTATTTT.

DNA of the CDR3: TGTGCCAGCAGCTCCGGGCCAGCCCCTACGGGCTACACCTTC. Its protein is CASSSGPAPTGYTF. The chain links TRBV13 to TRBJ1-2; no clear D gene. Per the germline V gene, CDR1 is PRHDT and CDR2 is FYEKMQ (reference sequence). The CDR3 runs 14 residues. V lost 4 bases and J lost 8, with 17 bases in between.

The chain combines TRBV5-1 with TRBJ1-1; tentatively, D is TRBD1 (6 bases). The CDR3 runs 15 residues. V dropped 7 bases and J dropped 5 bases, with 21 bases sitting between them. Germline-derived CDR1 and CDR2 are SGHRS and YFSETQ. Here the CDR3 DNA reads TGCGCCAGCGGCGGGTCGGGGGGCGGTTTGACTGAAGCTTTCTTT. Translated: CASGGSGGGLTEAFF.

The chain combines TRBV18 with TRBJ2-1; D uncertain. Germline V gene data show CDR1 as KGHSH and CDR2 as LQKENI. The CDR3 runs 15 residues. V was clipped by 3 bases and J by 0 bases, with 9 bases between them. The CDR3 sequence: CASSPLQSSYNEQFF. The CDR3 DNA is TGTGCCAGCTCACCCCTCCAGAGCTCCTACAATGAGCAGTTCTTC.

The genes are TRBV10-1 and TRBJ2-2; D possibly uses TRBD1 or TRBD2 (5 bases each). CDR1 is WNHNN and CDR2 is SYGVQD in the germline V gene (reference sequence). V lost 7 bases and J lost 6, with 18 bases in between. CDR3 length: 15 residues. CDR3 protein: CASTPGTSGAGELFF. CDR3 coding DNA: TGCGCCAGCACCCCCGGGACGTCCGGAGCCGGGGAGCTGTTTTTT.

This rearrangement joins TRBV2 to TRBJ2-3, with D maybe TRBD2 (6 bases). This CDR3 comprises 15 residues. V gave up 7 bases and J gave up 3 bases, with 17 bases separating them. Germline V gene sequence: CDR1 SNHLY, CDR2 FYNNEI. The CDR3 loop is CASTEQASETDTQYF. CDR3 DNA: TGTGCCAGCACCGAGCAGGCTAGCGAGACAGATACGCAGTATTTT.

The chain uses TRBV2 and TRBJ1-2; D might be TRBD1 (5 bases). The CDR3 has 13 amino acids. Trimming left V 4 bases short and J 2 bases short, with 8 bases between. Germline V CDR1 and CDR2: SNHLY, FYNNEI. The CDR3 DNA is TGTGCCAGCAGTGTGGGGCAGAACTATGGCTACACCTTC. It specifies CASSVGQNYGYTF. The entire variable domain, with the rest obtained from reference TRBV2 and TRBJ1-2, is as follows: EPEVTQTPSHQVTQMGQEVILRCVPISNHLYFYWYRQILGQKVEFLVSFYNNEISEKSEIFDDQFSVERPDGSNFTLKIRSTKLEDSAMYFCASSVGQNYGYTFGSGTRLTVV.

V and J are TRBV10-3 and TRBJ2-7; weak D call: TRBD1 (5 bases). Germline CDR1 ENHRY, CDR2 SYGVKD. The CDR3 covers 13 residues. V lost 5 bases, J lost 2 bases, and 10 bases lay in between. CDR3 in DNA: TGTGCCATCAGTTTTGACAGAGCCTACGAGCAGTACTTC. Protein: CAISFDRAYEQYF.

This clone was seen just once. V usage is TRBV19 and J usage is TRBJ2-7, with TRBD1 matching over 8 bases. There are 13 residues in the CDR3. The germline V gene encodes CDR1 LNHDA and CDR2 SQIVND (reference sequence). The V and J ends lost 6 bases and 3 bases, in that order; junction bases with no gene match: 4. The DNA for the CDR3 is TGTGCCAGTAGAGGGACAGGAATCTACGAGCAGTACTTC. Encoded protein: CASRGTGIYEQYF.

This clone was counted once. This CDR3 is CASSLQGGADEQYF. CDR3 nucleotide sequence: TGTGCCAGCAGCTTGCAGGGGGGTGCTGACGAGCAGTACTTC. The V and J genes are TRBV5-8 and TRBJ2-7; the D gene is possibly TRBD1 (7 bases). This CDR3 is 14 amino acids long. The V end lost 1 base, the J end lost 5 bases, and 13 bases lay between the germline ends. Germline-derived CDR1 and CDR2 are SGHTS and YDEGEE.

The count of this clone is one. The chain combines TRBV30 with TRBJ2-7; 7 bases line up with TRBD2. CDR3 length: 13 residues. With V trimmed by 3 bases and J by 0 bases, 2 bases remained unmatched. CDR1 and CDR2 (germline): GTSNPN, SVGIG (reference sequence). Here the CDR3 reads CAWRGGSSYEQYF. DNA for the CDR3: TGTGCCTGGAGAGGCGGGAGCTCCTACGAGCAGTACTTC. The full variable domain, its missing parts supplied by reference TRBV30 and TRBJ2-7, is SQTIHQWPATLVQPVGSPLSLECTVEGTSNPNLYWYRQAAGRGLQLLFYSVGIGQISSEVPQNLSASRPQDRQFILSSKKLLLSDSGFYLCAWRGGSSYEQYFGPGTRLTVT.

The chain employs TRBV13 and TRBJ1-6, with D unresolved. CDR3 length equals 16 residues. CDR1 and CDR2 from the germline V gene are PRHDT and FYEKMQ (reference sequence). The V end lost 5 bases, the J end lost 4 bases, and 15 bases lay between the germline ends. CDR3 sequence reads: CASSDRGLGYNSPLHF. The CDR3 bases are TGTGCCAGCAGCGATCGCGGCCTTGGGTATAATTCACCCCTCCACTTT.

This sequence joins TRBV7-6 and TRBJ1-1; TRBD1 matches at 8 bases. V gave up 2 bases and J gave up 1 base; unmatched junction bases: 3. The CDR3 is 15 amino acids. Per germline, CDR1 SGHVS and CDR2 FNYEAQ. CDR3 DNA: TGTGCCAGCAGCTTAAGTCAGGGGGCGAACACTGAAGCTTTCTTT. Translated, it gives CASSLSQGANTEAFF.

The rearrangement links TRBV6-5 to TRBJ2-3; D perhaps matches TRBD2 (6 bases). V shed 7 bases and J shed 5 bases, with 13 bases lying between them. The CDR3 consists of 13 residues. Germline lookup yields CDR1 MNHEY and CDR2 SVGAGI. CDR3 sequence reads: CASKNSGEDTQYF. Written as DNA, the CDR3 is TGTGCCAGCAAAAATTCGGGAGAAGATACGCAGTATTTT.

The V gene is TRBV4-3, the J gene TRBJ2-3, with TRBD2 matching over 10 bases. The CDR3 length is 15 residues. Trimming removed 4 bases from V and 1 base from J; junction bases left unmatched: 2. Germline values: CDR1 LGHNA, CDR2 YSLEER. The CDR3 DNA reads TGCGCCAGCAGCCCGCTAGCGGGGGGCACAGATACGCAGTATTTT. It yields the protein CASSPLAGGTDTQYF.

This chain links TRBV11-2 with TRBJ2-7; D gene uncertain. The V gene lost 8 bases and the J gene lost 0 bases, with 17 bases spanning the gap. CDR3 length equals 15 residues. From germline, CDR1 is SGHAT and CDR2 FQNNGV. CDR3 nucleotides: TGTGCCAGCCGCACAACAACTGGGTCCTCCTACGAGCAGTACTTC. As protein: CASRTTTGSSYEQYF.

The chain employs TRBV5-1 and TRBJ2-2; 13 nucleotides line up with TRBD2. The germline V gene has CDR1 SGHRS and CDR2 YFSETQ. The CDR3 contains 16 residues. The V gene end was trimmed by 4 bases and the J gene end by 7 bases; junction bases not matched to a gene: 7. CDR3 residues: CASSPTSGRAGGELFF. The DNA for the CDR3 is TGCGCCAGCAGCCCTACTAGCGGGAGGGCCGGCGGGGAGCTGTTTTTT.

The rearrangement uses TRBV14 and TRBJ2-5, with 9 bases aligning to TRBD1. Germline V gives CDR1 SGHDN, CDR2 FVKESK. V shed 1 base and J 5 bases; nucleotides not matched to a gene: 5. CDR3 length equals 15 residues. The CDR3 nucleotides are TGTGCCAGCAGCCAAGGGACAGGGGCTCGGGAGACCCAGTACTTC. Its protein is CASSQGTGARETQYF.

This clone appeared once. The chain combines TRBV25-1 with TRBJ2-7; the match to TRBD2 covers 8 bases. CDR1 and CDR2 (germline): MGHDK, SYGVNS. With 1 base clipped from V and 3 bases from J, the junction kept 8 bases outside the gene matches. CDR3 size: 16 residues. CDR3 sequence reads: CASSEFPGGRFYEQYF. The CDR3 region has the DNA TGTGCCAGCAGTGAATTTCCGGGGGGGCGTTTCTACGAGCAGTACTTC.

V gene TRBV6-1 combines with J gene TRBJ1-4; D is ambiguous. Germline-derived CDR1 and CDR2 are MNHNS and SASEGT. The CDR3 has 14 residues. The V and J ends lost 6 bases and 2 bases respectively, with 10 bases between them. CDR3 bases: TGTGCCAGCAGATTGGACCCGACTAATGAAAAACTGTTTTTT. It is translated as CASRLDPTNEKLFF.

The genes are TRBV27 and TRBJ2-7; a possible D gene is TRBD2 (5 bases). V was shortened by 5 bases and J by 6 bases, with 20 bases between the two germline ends. Per germline, CDR1 MNHEY and CDR2 SMNVEV (reference sequence). The CDR3 is 15 amino acids. The CDR3 DNA is TGTGCCAGCAGTAACGGCCTCCCGGGAAGGCGCGAGCAGTACTTC. Its protein product is CASSNGLPGRREQYF.

The chain uses TRBV16 and TRBJ1-2, with 7 nucleotides matching TRBD1. V gave up 4 bases and J gave up 1 base; unmatched junction bases: 3. Germline-derived CDR1 and CDR2 are KGHSY and FQNENV. The CDR3 covers 14 residues. CDR3 sequence (DNA): TGTGCCAGCAGCCTAGGACAGGTTAACTATGGCTACACCTTC. This codes for CASSLGQVNYGYTF. The variable domain in full, completed from reference TRBV16 and TRBJ1-2, reads GEEVAQTPKHLVRGEGQKAKLYCAPIKGHSYVFWYQQVLKNEFKFLISFQNENVFDETGMPKERFSAKCLPNSPCSLEIQATKLEDSAVYFCASSLGQVNYGYTFGSGTRLTVV.

The chain combines TRBV4-1 with TRBJ2-2; TRBD1 matches 11 bases. The V gene's germline CDR1 is MGHRA and CDR2 YSYEKL. V lost 0 bases to trimming and J lost 6 bases; unmatched junction nucleotides: 12. The CDR3 is made up of 19 amino acids. This CDR3 reads CASSQDWGTGGRVAGELFF. The CDR3 coding sequence is TGCGCCAGCAGCCAAGATTGGGGGACAGGGGGTAGGGTGGCCGGGGAGCTGTTTTTT.